This T cell receptor (beta chain) was identified in a study of Ad26.COV2.S vaccination and SARS-CoV-2 variants. Clones were sequenced by immunoSEQ multiplex PCR, and TCRdb holds only the in-frame ones, with some missing. The sample has some 520,000 clones, around 90% seen once. Indicated treatment: over 15 received Ad26.COV2.S at low or high dose, single or two shots; roughly five received placebo; per-sample allocation not given. Sampling took place 63 days after the first vaccine or placebo injection. Cohort 1b enrolled adults aged 18-55 years in Boston. Looked up from germline, CDR1 is ENHRY and CDR2 is SYGVKD. After removal of 6 bases from V and 7 bases from J, the junction contained 7 bases not matched to a gene. This CDR3 is built from 14 residues.

The sequence was collected from a person between 18 and 60 years old who received the Ad26.COV2.S COVID-19 vaccine or a placebo. The sample here was peripheral blood, taken in a trial of Ad26.COV2.S vaccine versus placebo. This chain connects TRBV10-3 to TRBJ2-7, with TRBD2 matching over 12 bases. The CDR3 DNA follows: TGTGCCATCAGGACTAGCGGGAGTATTGGGGAGCAGTACTTC. It codes for CAIRTSGSIGEQYF.